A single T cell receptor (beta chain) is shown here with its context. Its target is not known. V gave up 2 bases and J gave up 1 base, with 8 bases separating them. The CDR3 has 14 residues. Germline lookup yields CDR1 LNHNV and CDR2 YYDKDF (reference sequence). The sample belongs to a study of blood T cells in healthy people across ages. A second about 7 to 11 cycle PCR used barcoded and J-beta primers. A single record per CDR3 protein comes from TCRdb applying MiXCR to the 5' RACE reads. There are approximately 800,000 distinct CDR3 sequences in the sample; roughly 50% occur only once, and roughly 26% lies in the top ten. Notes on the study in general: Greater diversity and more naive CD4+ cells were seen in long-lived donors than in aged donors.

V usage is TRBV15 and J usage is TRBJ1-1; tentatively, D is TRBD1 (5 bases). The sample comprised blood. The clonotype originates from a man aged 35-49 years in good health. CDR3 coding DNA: TGTGCCACCAGCAGAACTCAGGGGAACACTGAAGCTTTCTTT. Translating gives CATSRTQGNTEAFF.